This T cell receptor beta chain derives from a study of OX40 agonist ivuxolimab in advanced cancers. With regard to the full study: The costimulatory receptor OX40 (CD134) was targeted by ivuxolimab, a fully human IgG2 agonistic monoclonal antibody. The purpose of peripheral TCRbeta sequencing was to test whether ivuxolimab changed TCR sequence diversity and led to clonal T-cell expansion. Of the approximately 50 dose-escalation patients, hepatocellular carcinoma was present in about 20, melanoma in approximately 15, renal cell carcinoma in 9 and head and neck cancer in 9. Intravenous ivuxolimab was administered to patients every 2 weeks at six dose levels: 0.01, 0.1, 0.3, 1.5, 3 and 10 mg/kg. A male proportion of 70% to 90% and a mean age of approximately 55 years, ranging from roughly 23 to 85, were recorded for the dose-escalation cohort. Patients were allowed to have had prior anti-PD-1, anti-PD-L1 or anti-CTLA-4 therapy, and 40% of the dose-escalation patients had been treated with checkpoint inhibitors. Partial responses occurred in three dose-escalation patients: two with cutaneous melanoma and one with hepatocellular carcinoma. The paper covers the monotherapy dose-escalation part of the phase I ivuxolimab trial, which included N ≈ 50 patients. What the study reported, not specific to this receptor: Clonal expansion of both CD4+ and CD8+ blood T cells was observed from baseline to week 6 at doses 0.1 to 3.0 mg/kg. Antigen specificity was not determined for the clonally expanded peripheral T cells. After ivuxolimab, more expanded clones were found on average in CD8+ T cells than in CD4+ T cells. Low levels of normalized T-cell clonal expansion were also seen in some nonresponding patients. In the 0.1-3.0 mg/kg groups, partial responders were among the patients with the lowest normalized peripheral clonal expansion, particularly in CD8+ T cells.

A note on this clone: There is no known antigen for this receptor. No much larger clonotype is one base removed from it; base qualities were not supplied.

V loses 6 bases at its end and J loses 0 bases; junction bases beyond the gene matches: 4. Taken from cysteine to phenylalanine, the CDR3 has 14 residues. This entry keeps only the CDR3 DNA: 42 bases, framed from base 1. For CDR1 and CDR2, the germline V gene lists SGDLS and YYNGEE. To sequence the TCRbeta CDR3 region, genomic DNA was isolated from the sorted cells. The immunoSEQ Assay was used for sequencing of TCRbeta CDR3 regions. TCRdb limited this immuneACCESS table to in-frame rearrangements with V and J called. A share of clones is missing; checked studies link under half to unresolved V genes, and the rest is unexplained. This sample has about 80,000 clones in its table, and 65% to 90% of those were observed once. Approximately 1.9% of the sample lies in the top ten. The trial excluded patients who had a history of autoimmune disease or were on systemic immunosuppression. Peripheral blood for TCR sequencing was collected from all dose cohorts at baseline, on cycle 4 day 1, and on cycle 7 day 1. Samples were obtained from an open-label, multicenter, first-in-human phase I dose-escalation trial of ivuxolimab. Adults with locally advanced or metastatic melanoma, renal cell, hepatocellular, or head and neck squamous cell carcinoma were enrolled in the trial. Before TCR sequencing, CD4+ T cells and CD8+ T cells were sorted from peripheral blood as separate populations.

Recombination linked TRBV9 to TRBJ2-3, with 7 central nucleotides matching TRBD1. The TCR comes from an adult with an advanced solid tumor such as melanoma, head and neck, liver or kidney cancer. The starting material was CD4+ or CD8+ T cells sorted from blood, obtained in a trial of the OX40 agonist ivuxolimab. The CDR3 protein: CASTEGASTDTQYF. The DNA reads as follows: TGTGCCAGCACAGAGGGGGCTAGCACAGATACGCAGTATTTT.